These 25 T cell receptor beta chains share one sample of origin, sequenced in a study of liver allograft versus peripheral blood T cells. Study as a whole: Repertoires of T cell receptors in transplanted livers were compared with recipients' peripheral blood repertoires.

In TCRdb, the reads were re-called with MiXCR into one record per CDR3 protein. The repertoire holds 7,500 to 9,000 distinct CDR3 sequences, with 15% to 20% as singletons. All receptors derive from a human patient who had a liver transplant. The graft donor may have contributed some T cells.

The chain combines TRBV20-1 with TRBJ1-6; D remains unclear. CDR1 and CDR2 from the germline V gene are DFQATT and SNEGSKA (reference sequence). This CDR3 spans 13 amino acids. V lost 0 bases, J lost 10 bases, and 10 bases lay in between. The CDR3: CSARDNNYSPLHF. For the CDR3, the DNA is TGCAGTGCTAGAGATAACAATTACTCACCCCTCCACTTT.

By sample fraction, this clonotype is medium-sized. The J gene is TRBJ2-3, the V gene TRBV20-1; D is unclear. Germline CDR1 is DFQATT and CDR2 is SNEGSKA (reference sequence). This CDR3 region has 13 residues. V shed 2 bases and J shed 2 bases, with 8 bases lying between them. The CDR3 reads CSARQSYTDTQYF. CDR3 DNA: TGCAGTGCTAGACAGTCCTACACAGATACGCAGTATTTT.

This clonotype counts as medium-sized. This CDR3 is CASSVGVGSPLHF. The CDR3 DNA sequence: TGTGCCAGCAGCGTGGGGGTAGGCTCACCCCTCCACTTT. This chain joins TRBV9 and TRBJ1-6, with a tentative D call TRBD1 (5 bases). This CDR3 spans 13 amino acids. Germline lookup yields CDR1 SGDLS and CDR2 YYNGEE. V dropped 2 bases and J dropped 10 bases, with 10 bases sitting between them.

V usage is TRBV2 and J usage is TRBJ2-1; 9 nucleotides match TRBD1. The J segment lost 3 bases and the V segment lost 8 bases, leaving 5 bases of the junction unmatched. The length of the CDR3 is 14 residues. Germline lookup yields CDR1 SNHLY and CDR2 FYNNEI. The CDR3 reads CASSDRGNYNEQFF. CDR3 DNA: TGTGCCAGCTCTGACAGGGGGAACTACAATGAGCAGTTCTTC.

The chain has TRBV12-3 or TRBV12-4 and TRBJ2-1; TRBD1 matches at 10 bases. The CDR3 loop spans 17 amino acids. Trimming took 4 bases from V and 9 from J; bases not matched to a gene: 15. The CDR3 DNA reads TGTGCCAGCAGTTCCTCTCTGGGGACAGGGGAAAGGGGTGAGCAGTTCTTC. Its protein product is CASSSSLGTGERGEQFF.

This clonotype counts as medium-sized. This chain uses TRBV7-9 with TRBJ1-2; 9 bases align to TRBD1. J lost 2 bases, V lost 9 bases, and 4 bases had no gene match. The germline V gene has CDR1 SEHNR and CDR2 FQNEAQ (reference sequence). The CDR3 extends over 13 amino acids. Here the CDR3 DNA reads TGTGCCAGTTGGACAGGGGCCAACTATGGCTACACCTTC. Amino acids: CASWTGANYGYTF.

This clonotype was found many times. The chain has TRBV20-1 and TRBJ2-7, with TRBD1 as a possible D gene (6 bases). V lost 7 bases, J lost 3 bases, and 16 bases lay in between. Germline V gene lookup returns CDR1 DFQATT and CDR2 SNEGSKA (reference sequence). This CDR3 is built from 13 residues. DNA for the CDR3: TGCAGTGTCCCAGACAGGATTGACTACGAGCAGTACTTC. It specifies CSVPDRIDYEQYF.

This clonotype was found a few times. The CDR3 DNA sequence: TGTGCCAGCTCACCCAATATTGAGACCCAGTACTTC. This translates into CASSPNIETQYF. J is TRBJ2-5 and V is TRBV18; D not certain. This CDR3 has 12 amino acids. Germline loops: CDR1 KGHSH, CDR2 LQKENI. Trimming shortened V by 3 bases and J by 5 bases, and 7 bases separated the two germline ends.

Remarks on this clonotype: This may arise from a read error, as a much more abundant clone is one base away. In this CDR3 the conserved last residue, phenylalanine or tryptophan, is missing, so a read error is likely. The CDR3: CATSEPKFYEQFY. CDR3 nucleotide sequence: TGTGCCACCAGTGAACCAAAATTCTATGAGCAGTTCTAC. This chain links TRBV24-1 with TRBJ2-1; the D is unclear. Trimming stripped 4 bases from V and 8 bases from J, with 11 bases between. CDR3 length: 13 amino acids. Germline V gives CDR1 KGHDR, CDR2 SFDVKD.

Regarding this clonotype: This sequence may be a read error, since a much larger clone differs from it by one base. The chain recombines TRBV28 with TRBJ1-4; D gene uncertain. V lost 2 bases, J lost 7 bases, and 8 bases lay in between. The CDR3 contains 13 residues. CDR1 and CDR2 from the germline V gene are MDHEN and SYDVKM. CDR3 DNA sequence: TGTGCCAGCAGTTTAAACAGAATTGAAAAACTGTTTTTT. Translated: CASSLNRIEKLFF.

This clonotype was observed a handful of times. This chain links TRBV19 with TRBJ1-1, with D possibly matching TRBD1 (5 bases). This CDR3 has 14 amino acids. Germline V gene lookup returns CDR1 LNHDA and CDR2 SQIVND (reference sequence). The V gene lost 6 bases and the J gene lost 1 base, with 12 bases spanning the gap. The CDR3 region has the DNA TGTGCCAGTAGCTCAGGGTTGGGGAACACTGAAGCTTTCTTT. It codes for CASSSGLGNTEAFF.

This clonotype is categorized as medium-sized (0.01 to 0.1%). V gene TRBV27 combines with J gene TRBJ1-2, with D maybe TRBD1 (6 bases). With 5 bases removed from V and 5 bases from J, the gap between germline ends came to 12 bases. The CDR3 length is 13 residues. Per the germline V gene, CDR1 is MNHEY and CDR2 is SMNVEV (reference sequence). The CDR3 nucleotides read TGTGCCAGCAGTGTTACAGGGAAGTATGGCTACACCTTC. This encodes CASSVTGKYGYTF.

This clonotype is classed as medium-sized. The rearrangement uses TRBV7-3 and TRBJ1-3; TRBD1 is a possible D gene (5 bases). Germline V gene data show CDR1 as SGHTA and CDR2 as FQGTGA. The CDR3 is made up of 14 amino acids. V was shortened by 5 bases and J by 1 base, with 9 bases between the two germline ends. The CDR3 protein is CASSPGLSGNTIYF. For the CDR3, the DNA is TGTGCCAGCAGCCCGGGACTTTCTGGAAACACCATATATTTT.

The chain has TRBV20-1 and TRBJ2-5, with D possibly TRBD1 on 5 matching bases. The CDR3 is 11 residues long. The V gene lost 3 bases and the J gene lost 7 bases, with 9 bases spanning the gap. Germline CDR1 and CDR2: DFQATT and SNEGSKA (reference sequence). CDR3 sequence: CSARAQGTQYF. CDR3 nucleotide sequence: TGCAGTGCTAGGGCCCAGGGGACCCAGTACTTC.

The CDR3: CASSQGGSDGNTIYF. The CDR3 nucleotides read TGCGCCAGCAGCCAAGGGGGTTCTGATGGAAACACCATATATTTT. The rearrangement links TRBV4-1 to TRBJ1-3; no clear D gene. The V and J ends lost 1 base and 3 bases respectively, with 10 bases between them. Germline CDR1 reads MGHRA; CDR2 reads YSYEKL. The CDR3 is made up of 15 amino acids.

In this sample, this clonotype is medium-sized (0.01 to 0.1%). V gene TRBV20-1 combines with J gene TRBJ1-2, with D perhaps TRBD1 (5 bases). The CDR3 contains 17 residues. V was shortened by 3 bases and J by 3 bases, with 23 bases between the two germline ends. Germline loops: CDR1 DFQATT, CDR2 SNEGSKA (reference sequence). CDR3 protein: CSARPPGAKGTYYGYTF. Written as DNA, the CDR3 is TGCAGTGCTAGGCCCCCCGGGGCTAAGGGAACGTACTATGGCTACACCTTC.

Within the sample, this clonotype is medium-sized. The gene calls are TRBV29-1 and TRBJ2-2; D may be TRBD1 (6 bases). V was shortened by 3 bases and J by 1 base, with 6 bases between the two germline ends. Germline-derived CDR1 and CDR2 are SQVTM and ANQGSEA. CDR3 length equals 13 residues. CDR3 residues: CSVDRGNTGELFF. CDR3 coding DNA: TGCAGCGTTGACAGGGGGAACACCGGGGAGCTGTTTTTT.

This clonotype was seen a few times. J is TRBJ1-1 and V is TRBV18; TRBD1 might be the D (6 bases). CDR3 length equals 14 residues. The germline gives CDR1 KGHSH, CDR2 LQKENI. Trimming pared 2 bases from V and 4 bases from J, leaving 11 bases between. In nucleotides, the CDR3 is TGTGCCAGCTCACCATACGGGGGCGGCACTGAAGCTTTCTTT. It yields the protein CASSPYGGGTEAFF.

The CDR3 is CASSPLGWGEQYF. The DNA of the CDR3 is TGTGCCAGCAGTCCGCTCGGCTGGGGCGAGCAGTACTTC. The V call is TRBV27, the J call TRBJ2-7; D not resolved. This CDR3 is built from 13 residues. Germline V gives CDR1 MNHEY, CDR2 SMNVEV (reference sequence). Trimming cost V 5 bases and J 6 bases, with 14 bases left between them.

By share of the sample, this clonotype is medium-sized. The chain uses TRBV19 and TRBJ1-4, with D possibly TRBD1 on 6 matching bases. Germline V gene lookup returns CDR1 LNHDA and CDR2 SQIVND (reference sequence). The CDR3 covers 12 residues. V gave up 6 bases and J gave up 8 bases, with 10 bases separating them. Written as DNA, the CDR3 is TGTGCCAGTAGCGAAACAGGGGAAAAACTGTTTTTT. Translated: CASSETGEKLFF.

Sample share makes this clonotype medium-sized (0.01 to 0.1%). The J gene is TRBJ1-5, the V gene TRBV6-5; 9 bases are shared with TRBD1. Germline V gene sequence: CDR1 MNHEY, CDR2 SVGAGI. J gave up 6 bases and V 4 bases, and 4 bases lay outside the gene matches. The CDR3 has 14 amino acids. In DNA form, the CDR3 reads TGTGCCAGCAGTTCCGGACAGGGGACTCAGCCCCAGCATTTT. This translates into CASSSGQGTQPQHF.

Sample share makes this clonotype medium-sized. The gene calls are TRBV5-6 and TRBJ2-1; TRBD2 matches at 12 bases. After removal of 0 bases from V and 9 bases from J, the junction contained 1 base not matched to a gene. This CDR3 comprises 14 residues. The germline V gene encodes CDR1 SGHDT and CDR2 YYEEEE. CDR3 coding DNA: TGTGCCAGCAGCTTGGCACTAGCGGGGGGTGAGCAGTTCTTC. This codes for CASSLALAGGEQFF.

Worth noting for this clonotype: A far larger clone is a single base away, which makes a read error likely. The rearrangement links TRBV6-6 to TRBJ2-2; TRBD1 matches at 8 bases. The CDR3 spans 15 residues. CDR1 MNHNY and CDR2 SVGAGI come from the germline V gene (reference sequence). The CDR3, as DNA: TGTGTCAGCAGACTCCGACAGGGGTACGGCGGGGAGCTGTTTTTT. It codes for CVSRLRQGYGGELFF.

This clonotype was counted a few times. The rearrangement joins TRBV20-1 to TRBJ2-5; tentative D call: TRBD2 (5 bases). V lost 6 bases and J lost 5, with 10 bases in between. Germline values: CDR1 DFQATT, CDR2 SNEGSKA (reference sequence). The CDR3 extends over 11 amino acids. DNA for the CDR3: TGCAGTGCAGGTGGGGAGGAGACCCAGTACTTC. Translation: CSAGGEETQYF.

This clonotype appeared many times. The genes are TRBV10-3 and TRBJ1-1, with D perhaps TRBD1 (5 bases). Per germline, CDR1 ENHRY and CDR2 SYGVKD. The CDR3 loop spans 15 amino acids. The V gene lost 6 bases and the J gene lost 1 base, with 15 bases spanning the gap. This CDR3 reads CAIRKAGQGNTEAFF. The DNA for the CDR3 is TGTGCCATCAGGAAGGCAGGGCAAGGGAACACTGAAGCTTTCTTT.